This TCR beta chain comes out of a study of blood T cell repertoires in COVID-19. Study background: Samples representing acute and convalescent COVID-19 were sourced from the United States, Italy and Spain. From T cells, B-cell-depleted T cells, or PBMCs came the material, which was cDNA or gDNA.

The CDR3 runs 15 residues. The germline CDR1 and CDR2 sequences are SGHTA and FQGNSA. V lost 2 bases to trimming and J lost 0 bases, with 8 bases between them. As processed by the authors: Reference gene primers were amplified, and this amplification served to estimate nucleated cell counts. Using immunoSEQ multiplex PCR, the repertoire was profiled, and TCRdb retains in-frame clones only, with some absent. The DNA was the basis for D and trimming; V, J and clone size are from that table. The table lists around 150,000 clones, under 85% of them singletons, with approximately 3.7% in the top ten. The source of this sequence is a woman of 80 years or more with acute or convalescent COVID-19. The chain recombines TRBV7-2 with TRBJ1-3; D gene unclear. The sequenced sample consisted of peripheral blood. The CDR3, as DNA: TGTGCCAGCAGCTTACGACGGAGCTCTGGAAACACCATATATTTT. It specifies CASSLRRSSGNTIYF.